This T cell receptor beta chain stems from a study of T cell responses to AZD1222 COVID-19 vaccine. Germline CDR1 reads SGHVS; CDR2 reads FNYEAQ. The CDR3 is 14 amino acids. V shed 5 bases, J shed 7 bases, and the junction held 8 bases outside the gene matches. Points on this clone: Antigen specificity is unknown.

Sequenced by immunoSEQ multiplex PCR; TCRdb stores in-frame clones only, minus some. The sample has under 40,000 clones; about 80% are singletons. The study's findings and limits: The CD4 TCRs associated with vaccination extended across spike and predominated at 160-218 and 743-854. Spike-specific TCR depth and breadth grew after two AZD1222 doses.

The source material was peripheral blood, sampled 28 days after the second AZD1222 dose. V is TRBV7-6 and J is TRBJ2-5; 9 nucleotides match TRBD2. This receptor was obtained from an adult who received the AZD1222 COVID-19 vaccine. The DNA for the CDR3 is TGTGCCAGCAGCACGACCTCGACTAGCGGGACCCAGTACTTC. Translation gives CASSTTSTSGTQYF. Combining the CDR3 with reference TRBV7-6 and TRBJ2-5 gives the whole variable domain GAGVSQSPRYKVTKRGQDVALRCDPISGHVSLYWYRQALGQGPEFLTYFNYEAQQDKSGLPNDRFSAERPEGSISTLTIQRTEQRDSAMYRCASSTTSTSGTQYFGPGTRLLVL.